The clone carrying this T cell receptor beta chain was picked up many times. V was trimmed by 4 bases and J by 2 bases, leaving 18 bases between them. The CDR3 sequence is 16 residues long. Per the germline V gene, CDR1 is SGHRS and CDR2 is YFSETQ. This specimen comes from a study of T cells after yellow fever vaccination. Synthesis of TCR cDNA relied on 5'RACE template switching, which attached a universal primer site and UMIs. Each CDR3 protein is one row after TCRdb ran MiXCR on the 5' RACE reads. The sample comprises some 250,000 distinct CDR3 sequences, 6.9% of which are singletons, and 0.85% rests with the top ten.

This material consisted of CD4+ T cells sorted from PBMCs, taken 15 days after the yellow fever booster vaccination. The V gene is TRBV5-1, the J gene TRBJ2-5; D possibly corresponds to TRBD1 (6 bases). The sequence was obtained from a man aged 25-40 years who received the YFV17D yellow fever vaccine. This CDR3 is CASSPGSGDHQETQYF. CDR3 nucleotides: TGCGCCAGCAGCCCGGGGTCAGGGGACCATCAAGAGACCCAGTACTTC.